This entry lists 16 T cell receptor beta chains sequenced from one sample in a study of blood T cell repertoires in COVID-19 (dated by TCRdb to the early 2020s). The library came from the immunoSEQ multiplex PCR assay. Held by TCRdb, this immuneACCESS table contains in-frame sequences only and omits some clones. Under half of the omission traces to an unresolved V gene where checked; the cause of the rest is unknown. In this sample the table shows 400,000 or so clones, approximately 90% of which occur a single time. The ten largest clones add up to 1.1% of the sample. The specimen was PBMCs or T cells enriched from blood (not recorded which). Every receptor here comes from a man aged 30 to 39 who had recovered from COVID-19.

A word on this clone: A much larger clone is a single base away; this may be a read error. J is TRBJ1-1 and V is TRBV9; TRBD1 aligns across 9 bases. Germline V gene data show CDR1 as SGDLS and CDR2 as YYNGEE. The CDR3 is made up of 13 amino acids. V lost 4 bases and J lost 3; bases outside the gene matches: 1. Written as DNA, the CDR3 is TGTGCCAGCAGCCGGGACAGGGACACTGAAGCTTTCTTT. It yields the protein CASSRDRDTEAFF.

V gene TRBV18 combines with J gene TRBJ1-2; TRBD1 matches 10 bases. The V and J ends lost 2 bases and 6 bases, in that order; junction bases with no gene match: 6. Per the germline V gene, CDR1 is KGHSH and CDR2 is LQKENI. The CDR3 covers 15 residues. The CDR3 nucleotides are TGTGCCAGCTCACCAAACCAGGGACAGGGGCATGGCTACACCTTC. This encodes CASSPNQGQGHGYTF.

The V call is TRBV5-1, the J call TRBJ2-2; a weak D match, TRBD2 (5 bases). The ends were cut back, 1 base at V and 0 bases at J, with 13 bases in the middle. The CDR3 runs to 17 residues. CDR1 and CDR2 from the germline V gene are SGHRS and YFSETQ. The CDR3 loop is CASSLQVTSPNTGELFF. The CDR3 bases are TGCGCCAGCAGCTTGCAGGTCACTAGTCCGAACACCGGGGAGCTGTTTTTT.

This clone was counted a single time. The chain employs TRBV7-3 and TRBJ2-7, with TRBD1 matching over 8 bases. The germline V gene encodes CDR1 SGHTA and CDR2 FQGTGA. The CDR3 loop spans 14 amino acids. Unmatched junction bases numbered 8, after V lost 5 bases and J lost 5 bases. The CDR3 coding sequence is TGTGCCAGCAGCCCCGGGCAGGGGGCCCACGAGCAGTACTTC. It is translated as CASSPGQGAHEQYF.

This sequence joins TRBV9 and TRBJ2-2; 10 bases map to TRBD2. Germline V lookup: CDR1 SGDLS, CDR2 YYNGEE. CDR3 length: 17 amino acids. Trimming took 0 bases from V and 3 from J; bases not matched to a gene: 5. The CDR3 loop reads CASSVVDSGRHTGELFF. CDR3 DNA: TGTGCCAGCAGCGTAGTGGATAGCGGGAGGCACACCGGGGAGCTGTTTTTT.

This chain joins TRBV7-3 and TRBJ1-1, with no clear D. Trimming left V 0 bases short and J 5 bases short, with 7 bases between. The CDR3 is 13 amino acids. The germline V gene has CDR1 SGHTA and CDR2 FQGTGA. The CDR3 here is CASSLTFQTEAFF. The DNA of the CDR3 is TGTGCCAGCAGCTTAACGTTCCAGACTGAAGCTTTCTTT.

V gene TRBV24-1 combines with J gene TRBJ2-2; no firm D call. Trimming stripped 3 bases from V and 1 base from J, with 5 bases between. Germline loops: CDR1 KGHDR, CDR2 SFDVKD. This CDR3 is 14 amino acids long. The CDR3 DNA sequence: TGTGCCACCAGTGATGTACAGAACACCGGGGAGCTGTTTTTT. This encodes CATSDVQNTGELFF.

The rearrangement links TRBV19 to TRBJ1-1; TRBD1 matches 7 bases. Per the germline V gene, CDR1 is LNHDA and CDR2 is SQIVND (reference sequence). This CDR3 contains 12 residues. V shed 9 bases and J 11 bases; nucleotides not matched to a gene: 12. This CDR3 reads CASQNRGSIAFF. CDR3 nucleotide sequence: TGTGCCAGCCAGAACAGGGGAAGCATTGCTTTCTTT.

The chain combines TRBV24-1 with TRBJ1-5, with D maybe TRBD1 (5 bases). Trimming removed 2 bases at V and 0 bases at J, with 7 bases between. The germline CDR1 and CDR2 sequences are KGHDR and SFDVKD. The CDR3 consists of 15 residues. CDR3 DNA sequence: TGTGCCACCAGTGATTCCCAGGGTAGCAATCAGCCCCAGCATTTT. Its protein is CATSDSQGSNQPQHF.

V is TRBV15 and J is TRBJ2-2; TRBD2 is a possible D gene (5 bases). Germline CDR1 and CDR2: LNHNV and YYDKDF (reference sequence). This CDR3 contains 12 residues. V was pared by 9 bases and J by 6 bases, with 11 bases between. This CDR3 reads CATCEGSGELFF. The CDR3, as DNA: TGTGCCACGTGCGAGGGATCCGGGGAGCTGTTTTTT. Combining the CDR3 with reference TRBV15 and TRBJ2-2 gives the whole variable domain DAMVIQNPRYQVTQFGKPVTLSCSQTLNHNVMYWYQQKSSQAPKLLFHYYDKDFNNEADTPDNFQSRRPNTSFCFLDIRSPGLGDTAMYLCATCEGSGELFFGEGSRLTVL.

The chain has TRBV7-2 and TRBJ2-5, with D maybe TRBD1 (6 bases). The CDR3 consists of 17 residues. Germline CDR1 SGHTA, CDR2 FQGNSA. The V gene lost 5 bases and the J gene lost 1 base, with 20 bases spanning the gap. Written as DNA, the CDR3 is TGTGCCAGCAGCAAGCAACCCCGGGACACCTTCCAAGAGACCCAGTACTTC. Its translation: CASSKQPRDTFQETQYF.

The CDR3 here is CASSLDRGSPLHF. DNA for the CDR3: TGTGCCAGCAGCTTAGATAGGGGTTCACCCCTCCACTTT. V is TRBV11-2 and J is TRBJ1-6; possible D gene TRBD1, 5 bases. V dropped 0 bases and J dropped 9 bases, with 6 bases sitting between them. CDR3 length: 13 amino acids. CDR1 is SGHAT, CDR2 FQNNGV, per germline.

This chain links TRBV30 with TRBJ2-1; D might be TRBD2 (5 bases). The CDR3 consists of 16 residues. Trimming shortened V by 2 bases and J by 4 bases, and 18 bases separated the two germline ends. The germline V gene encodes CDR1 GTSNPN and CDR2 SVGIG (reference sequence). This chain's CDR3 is CAWSLPPGKGYNEQFF. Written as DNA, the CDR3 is TGTGCCTGGAGTCTCCCGCCGGGAAAAGGATACAATGAGCAGTTCTTC.

CDR3: CASIPMGTSREQFF. The CDR3 nucleotides read TGTGCCAGCATCCCAATGGGGACTAGCCGTGAGCAGTTCTTC. The V call is TRBV2, the J call TRBJ2-1, with TRBD2 matching over 9 bases. Trimming cost V 7 bases and J 9 bases; bases outside gene matches: 10. Germline V lookup: CDR1 SNHLY, CDR2 FYNNEI. The CDR3 has 14 amino acids.

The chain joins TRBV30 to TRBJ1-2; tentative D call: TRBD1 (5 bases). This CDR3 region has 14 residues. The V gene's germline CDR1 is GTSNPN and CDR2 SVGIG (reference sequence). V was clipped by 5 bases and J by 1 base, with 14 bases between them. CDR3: CAWCGQAVNYGYTF. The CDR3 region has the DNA TGTGCCTGGTGTGGACAAGCGGTTAACTATGGCTACACCTTC.

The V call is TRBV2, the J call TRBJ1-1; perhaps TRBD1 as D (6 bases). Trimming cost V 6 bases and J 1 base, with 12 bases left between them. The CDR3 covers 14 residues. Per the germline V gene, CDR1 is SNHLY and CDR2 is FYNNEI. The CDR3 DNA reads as TGTGCCAGCAGCACCGGGACACAGAACACTGAAGCTTTCTTT. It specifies CASSTGTQNTEAFF.